A selection of T cell receptor beta chains follows, all from one sample in a study of T cells in Graves' hyperthyroidism and ophthalmopathy. TCRdb re-analysed the multiplex PCR reads in MiXCR, keeping a single row per CDR3 protein. This sample yields nearly 600,000 distinct CDR3 sequences, of which 11% to 15% are seen a single time; roughly 5.5% belongs to the top ten. The sample was blood. The receptors derive from a woman in her 30s with Graves' hyperthyroidism that later progressed to Graves' ophthalmopathy. CDR3s include the opening cysteine and the closing phenylalanine or tryptophan. The D gene is left open where the match is weak. Size is stated for part of the rows, as once, few or many counts, or as a class when the clone is expanded.

j_call clone_size cdr3_length d_call v_call cdr3_aa cdr3_nt
TRBJ2-3 many 14 NA TRBV5-1 CASGGQLPTDTQYF TGCGCCAGCGGCGGACAGCTTCCCACAGATACGCAGTATTTT
TRBJ2-1 NA 15 TRBD1 TRBV12-3/TRBV12-4 CASRLTGGSYNEQFF TGTGCCAGCAGACTTACAGGGGGCTCCTACAATGAGCAGTTCTTC
TRBJ1-1 NA 13 NA TRBV29-1 CSAGGGGYTEAFF TGCAGCGCTGGAGGGGGGGGATACACTGAAGCTTTCTTT
TRBJ2-7 many 14 NA TRBV6-2/TRBV6-3 CASTAAISSYEQYF TGTGCCAGCACTGCAGCCATCAGCTCCTACGAGCAGTACTTC
TRBJ2-7 many 14 NA TRBV5-1 CASSLSAGPYEQYF TGCGCCAGCAGCTTATCAGCGGGCCCCTACGAGCAGTACTTC
TRBJ2-1 few 17 TRBD2 TRBV12-3/TRBV12-4 CASSLSGSGRALDEQFF TGTGCCAGCAGTTTGTCAGGAAGCGGGAGGGCCTTGGATGAGCAGTTCTTC
TRBJ1-1 few 15 NA TRBV4-1 CASREEGTYRTEAFF TGCGCCAGCAGAGAAGAAGGGACCTATCGCACTGAAGCTTTCTTT
TRBJ2-2 many 13 NA TRBV7-2 CASSDNMGGELFF TGTGCCAGCAGCGATAACATGGGCGGGGAGCTGTTTTTT
TRBJ1-1 NA 15 TRBD1 TRBV7-2 CASRGTGNMNTEAFF TGTGCCAGCAGAGGGACAGGCAACATGAACACTGAAGCTTTCTTT
TRBJ1-4 once 15 NA TRBV25-1 CASSEFLGGSEKLFF TGTGCCAGCAGTGAATTTCTTGGGGGAAGTGAAAAACTGTTTTTT
TRBJ2-7 many 15 TRBD1 TRBV24-1 CATSEGGTGGSEQYF TGTGCCACCAGTGAGGGTGGGACAGGGGGCAGCGAGCAGTACTTC
TRBJ1-4 many 15 NA TRBV5-1 CASSLGQTTNEKLFF TGCGCCAGCAGCTTGGGTCAGACAACTAATGAAAAACTGTTTTTT
TRBJ1-1 few 15 NA TRBV3-1 CASSQTGPRNTEAFF TGTGCCAGCAGCCAAACGGGGCCCCGGAACACTGAAGCTTTCTTT
TRBJ2-6 NA 14 NA TRBV7-3 CASSQTSGANVLTF TGTGCCAGCAGCCAAACCAGTGGGGCCAACGTCCTGACTTTC
TRBJ1-5 many 13 NA TRBV10-3 CAISESVVGDQHF TGTGCCATCAGTGAGTCAGTAGTTGGGGATCAGCATTTT
TRBJ2-5 many 14 NA TRBV20-1 CSAIGTAHQETQYF TGCAGTGCTATAGGGACGGCTCACCAAGAGACCCAGTACTTC
TRBJ1-6 many 16 TRBD1 TRBV11-2 CASSFGGQGYNSPLHF TGTGCCAGCAGCTTCGGGGGACAGGGCTATAATTCACCCCTCCACTTT
TRBJ2-1 many 14 TRBD2 TRBV11-3 CASSRGLAGDEQFF TGTGCCAGCAGCCGTGGACTAGCGGGAGATGAGCAGTTCTTC
TRBJ2-3 many 15 NA TRBV6-2/TRBV6-3 CASSYGRGRGDTQYF TGTGCCAGCAGTTATGGGAGGGGGAGAGGAGATACGCAGTATTTT
TRBJ1-2 NA 13 TRBD1 TRBV27 CASRNRGNYGYTF TGTGCCAGCAGGAACAGGGGAAACTATGGCTACACCTTC
TRBJ2-5 few 16 TRBD2 TRBV5-1 CASSWGTSGGQETQYF TGCGCCAGCAGCTGGGGGACTAGCGGGGGCCAAGAGACCCAGTACTTC
TRBJ2-3 many 18 NA TRBV6-5 CASSYSWDGLSRVDTQYF TGTGCCAGCAGTTACTCTTGGGATGGCTTATCGAGGGTAGATACGCAGTATTTT
TRBJ2-5 few 13 NA TRBV12-3/TRBV12-4 CASSRSGLKTQYF TGTGCCAGCAGTCGAAGCGGGCTGAAGACCCAGTACTTC
TRBJ1-2 many 17 NA TRBV6-5 CASSYSEVGAAIYGYTF TGTGCCAGCAGTTACTCGGAAGTTGGGGCTGCGATCTATGGCTACACCTTC
TRBJ1-4 many 15 TRBD1 TRBV6-2/TRBV6-3 CASTLPGTGNEKLFF TGTGCCAGCACCCTACCCGGGACAGGAAATGAAAAACTGTTTTTT
TRBJ1-2 many 13 NA TRBV28 CASSLISDYGYTF TGTGCCAGCAGTTTGATCTCAGACTATGGCTACACCTTC
TRBJ2-7 many 13 NA TRBV10-3 CAIQGRDTYEQYF TGTGCCATCCAGGGCAGGGACACCTACGAGCAGTACTTC
TRBJ2-2 many 16 TRBD1 TRBV12-3/TRBV12-4 CASSRPTGGSTGELFF TGTGCCAGCAGCCGACCCACAGGGGGAAGCACCGGGGAGCTGTTTTTT
TRBJ2-2 once 15 TRBD1 TRBV10-3 CAISEAGQGAGELFF TGTGCCATCAGTGAGGCGGGACAGGGAGCCGGGGAGCTGTTTTTT
TRBJ1-2 many 13 NA TRBV5-6 CASSLGLILGYTF TGTGCCAGCAGCTTGGGCCTAATACTTGGCTACACCTTC
TRBJ1-5 NA 15 NA TRBV6-1 CASSSPRVGNQPQHF TGTGCCAGCAGTTCCCCCAGGGTAGGAAATCAGCCCCAGCATTTT
TRBJ1-1 many 11 NA TRBV3-1 CASSQAGEAFF TGTGCCAGCAGCCAAGCTGGTGAAGCTTTCTTT
TRBJ2-2 many 15 NA TRBV12-3/TRBV12-4 CASSLRRGGGGELFF TGTGCCAGCAGTTTGAGGAGAGGGGGAGGCGGGGAGCTGTTTTTT
TRBJ2-1 many 16 NA TRBV27 CASSFLQGRFGNEQFF TGTGCCAGCAGTTTTTTACAGGGGAGGTTCGGCAATGAGCAGTTCTTC
TRBJ1-2 many 14 NA TRBV27 CASSSRGGVDGYTF TGTGCCAGCAGTTCCAGGGGAGGGGTCGATGGCTACACCTTC
TRBJ1-4 NA 15 NA TRBV30 CAWSPPGQINEKLFF TGTGCCTGGAGTCCCCCAGGACAGATTAATGAAAAACTGTTTTTT
TRBJ2-3 NA 14 NA TRBV7-9 CASSSDGQSKTQYF TGTGCCAGCAGCTCCGACGGGCAGTCCAAGACGCAGTATTTT
TRBJ2-7 NA 13 NA TRBV30 CAWRGGPPDEQYF TGTGCCTGGAGGGGGGGCCCCCCGGACGAGCAGTACTTC
TRBJ2-1 NA 15 TRBD1 TRBV7-3 CASSSLGQSYNEQFF TGTGCCAGCAGCTCGCTGGGACAGTCCTACAATGAGCAGTTCTTC
TRBJ1-5 NA 16 NA TRBV30 CAWSTKQFIRNQPQHF TGTGCCTGGAGTACTAAGCAGTTTATCCGCAATCAGCCCCAGCATTTT
TRBJ2-5 NA 17 TRBD2 TRBV11-3 CASSSGLAGGPGETQYF TGTGCCAGCAGTTCGGGACTAGCGGGAGGGCCGGGTGAGACCCAGTACTTC
TRBJ2-3 NA 18 NA TRBV9 CASSVSHRVSGLMDTQYF TGTGCCAGCAGCGTATCCCACCGAGTCAGCGGCTTGATGGATACGCAGTATTTT
TRBJ2-7 many 15 TRBD1 TRBV6-1 CASTSNRGQSYEQYF TGTGCCAGCACCAGTAACAGGGGGCAATCCTACGAGCAGTACTTC
TRBJ1-1 NA 12 NA TRBV12-3/TRBV12-4 CASLRGGTEAFF TGTGCCAGCTTAAGGGGAGGGACTGAAGCTTTCTTT
TRBJ2-7 many 15 TRBD1 TRBV11-2 CASNKGAGAPDEQYF TGTGCCAGCAACAAGGGGGCGGGTGCGCCCGACGAGCAGTACTTC